The 17 T cell receptor beta chains below all came from one sample that was sequenced in a study of blood T cell repertoires in COVID-19. The table came from immunoSEQ multiplex PCR; TCRdb's copy has only in-frame clones and leaves some out. The sample lists about 97,000 clones; more than 90% were seen once. Sequencing used peripheral blood. The receptors originated from a woman aged 45 to 65 with COVID-19, enrolled during active disease.

This chain connects TRBV2 to TRBJ1-1; D unresolved. Germline CDR1 and CDR2: SNHLY and FYNNEI. There are 14 residues in the CDR3. V was trimmed by 6 bases and J by 4 bases, leaving 15 bases between them. This CDR3 is CASRGMGSRTEAFF. The CDR3 region has the DNA TGTGCCAGCAGGGGCATGGGTAGTCGCACTGAAGCTTTCTTT.

This sequence joins TRBV4-3 and TRBJ2-3; 8 bases map to TRBD1. The V and J ends lost 1 base and 7 bases, in that order; junction bases with no gene match: 7. CDR3 length: 15 residues. From germline, CDR1 is LGHNA and CDR2 YSLEER. In nucleotides, the CDR3 is TGCGCCAGCAGCCAAGGGACAGGGAGTAGGTATACGCAGTATTTT. Translating it yields CASSQGTGSRYTQYF.

This chain connects TRBV25-1 to TRBJ1-1; 7 bases match TRBD1. In germline, CDR1 is MGHDK, CDR2 SYGVNS. The trim removed 5 bases at V and 4 bases at J, leaving 13 bases unmatched. This CDR3 region has 16 residues. CDR3 sequence (DNA): TGTGCCAGCAGTCCCCGGACAGGTCCAGGGGTCACTGAAGCTTTCTTT. Translated: CASSPRTGPGVTEAFF.

This clone was detected once. The V gene is TRBV11-3, the J gene TRBJ2-5; possible D gene TRBD2, 5 bases. V was pared by 5 bases and J by 9 bases, with 34 bases between. The CDR3 has 19 amino acids. Germline assignment: CDR1 SGHNT and CDR2 YENEEA. CDR3: CASSLPRGAEESCTAAQYF. The CDR3 DNA is TGTGCCAGCAGCCTCCCTCGGGGAGCGGAGGAGTCGTGCACGGCGGCCCAGTACTTC. The complete variable domain, with remaining parts taken from reference TRBV11-3 and TRBJ2-5, reads EAGVVQSPRYKIIEKKQPVAFWCNPISGHNTLYWYLQNLGQGPELLIRYENEEAVDDSQLPKDRFSAERLKGVDSTLKIQPAELGDSAVYLCASSLPRGAEESCTAAQYFGPGTRLLVL.

V gene TRBV7-8 combines with J gene TRBJ2-6; possibly TRBD1 for D (5 bases). V gave up 5 bases and J gave up 4 bases, with 21 bases separating them. The CDR3 sequence is 18 residues long. Germline V gene sequence: CDR1 SGHVS, CDR2 FQNEAQ. Here the CDR3 reads CASSLWTQLIVGANVLTF. CDR3 nucleotide sequence: TGTGCCAGCAGCCTTTGGACACAACTGATAGTAGGGGCCAACGTCCTGACTTTC.

This chain links TRBV19 with TRBJ2-7; unclear D gene. Trimming left V 1 base short and J 3 bases short, with 13 bases between. Looked up from germline, CDR1 is LNHDA and CDR2 is SQIVND (reference sequence). CDR3 size: 15 residues. The CDR3 DNA sequence: TGTGCCAGTAGTATAGTTTGGCATGCTAGCTACGAGCAGTACTTC. It specifies CASSIVWHASYEQYF.

J is TRBJ1-2 and V is TRBV25-1; D might be TRBD1 (6 bases). Trimming took off 4 bases at V and 3 bases at J, with 9 bases between the two ends. From germline, CDR1 is MGHDK and CDR2 SYGVNS. This CDR3 has 13 residues. The CDR3 is CASSAGQHYGYTF. The CDR3 coding sequence is TGTGCCAGCAGTGCAGGACAGCACTATGGCTACACCTTC.

This chain connects TRBV19 to TRBJ2-4; 7 nucleotides line up with TRBD2. The CDR3 sequence is 16 residues long. The germline gives CDR1 LNHDA, CDR2 SQIVND (reference sequence). Trimming cost V 4 bases and J 3 bases; bases outside gene matches: 9. The CDR3 nucleotides are TGTGCCAGTAGTAGAGGGGAGGGGATGGGCAAAAACATTCAGTACTTC. The encoded protein is CASSRGEGMGKNIQYF.

This chain joins TRBV30 and TRBJ2-3; D is perhaps TRBD1 (6 bases). The CDR3 spans 14 residues. Trimming removed 3 bases at V and 2 bases at J, with 12 bases between. Germline values: CDR1 GTSNPN, CDR2 SVGIG (reference sequence). CDR3 sequence (DNA): TGTGCCTGGAGCAGGGGCTTAGACACAGATACGCAGTATTTT. Its protein product is CAWSRGLDTDTQYF.

The V call is TRBV5-4, the J call TRBJ2-4, with 7 bases fitting TRBD2. The V segment lost 5 bases and the J segment 6 bases; nucleotides outside the gene matches: 5. The V gene's germline CDR1 is SGHNT and CDR2 YYREEE (reference sequence). The CDR3 sequence is 13 residues long. The CDR3 loop reads CASSFPGGNIQYF. In nucleotides, the CDR3 is TGTGCCAGCAGTTTTCCGGGGGGAAACATTCAGTACTTC.

The rearrangement joins TRBV27 to TRBJ1-2; D is unresolved. This CDR3 comprises 13 residues. With 6 bases removed from V and 4 bases from J, the gap between germline ends came to 12 bases. Germline CDR1 and CDR2: MNHEY and SMNVEV (reference sequence). Here the CDR3 DNA reads TGTGCCAGCAGCCATGGGCGTTTCTATGGCTACACCTTC. Its translation: CASSHGRFYGYTF.

Concerning this clone itself: Other DNA sequences from this sample encode an identical CDR3 as well. The chain is built from TRBV6-5 and TRBJ1-1; D might be TRBD1 (5 bases). This CDR3 is built from 14 residues. The germline V gene encodes CDR1 MNHEY and CDR2 SVGAGI. Between the trimmed V and J ends, which lost 2 bases and 0 bases, there was a span of 7 bases. The CDR3 sequence: CASSYRGVNTEAFF. As DNA, the CDR3 is TGTGCCAGCAGTTACCGGGGGGTGAACACTGAAGCTTTCTTT.

This chain joins TRBV11-3 and TRBJ2-7; 7 bases are a match to TRBD1. Germline V lookup: CDR1 SGHNT, CDR2 YENEEA. V gave up 4 bases and J gave up 3 bases; unmatched junction bases: 3. The length of the CDR3 is 13 residues. CDR3 DNA sequence: TGTGCCAGCAGCTCCCGGGACAGCTACGAGCAGTACTTC. Translation gives CASSSRDSYEQYF. The full variable domain, with the rest looked up from reference TRBV11-3 and TRBJ2-7, is EAGVVQSPRYKIIEKKQPVAFWCNPISGHNTLYWYLQNLGQGPELLIRYENEEAVDDSQLPKDRFSAERLKGVDSTLKIQPAELGDSAVYLCASSSRDSYEQYFGPGTRLTVT.

This chain's CDR3 is CASSPPVGTPTPSTDTQYF. CDR3 sequence (DNA): TGTGCCAGCTCACCACCCGTTGGGACTCCTACCCCTAGCACAGATACGCAGTATTTT. This chain links TRBV18 with TRBJ2-3, with a possible D match to TRBD2 (6 bases). Germline CDR1 is KGHSH and CDR2 is LQKENI. The V end was cut by 0 bases, the J end by 0 bases, with 19 bases between. The CDR3 length is 19 residues.

This chain connects TRBV27 to TRBJ2-7; TRBD1 matches 7 bases. CDR3 length: 15 residues. After removal of 5 bases from V and 3 bases from J, the junction contained 10 bases not matched to a gene. CDR1 is MNHEY and CDR2 is SMNVEV in the germline V gene (reference sequence). CDR3 nucleotides: TGTGCCAGCAGTCCCGCGACAGGGTCTCACTACGAGCAGTACTTC. It specifies CASSPATGSHYEQYF.

The rearrangement uses TRBV5-4 and TRBJ1-1, with D possibly matching TRBD1 (5 bases). The germline CDR1 and CDR2 sequences are SGHNT and YYREEE (reference sequence). The length of the CDR3 is 13 residues. With 1 base removed from V and 6 bases from J, the gap between germline ends came to 10 bases. Written as DNA, the CDR3 is TGTGCCAGCAGCTTGCAGGGAACCCCTGAAGCTTTCTTT. As protein: CASSLQGTPEAFF.

The gene calls are TRBV30 and TRBJ1-2; 12 bases line up with TRBD1. V dropped 3 bases and J dropped 5; count of bases not matched to a gene: 4. This CDR3 has 14 residues. Germline V gene sequence: CDR1 GTSNPN, CDR2 SVGIG (reference sequence). CDR3 sequence: CAWRRGQGAYGYTF. DNA of the CDR3: TGTGCCTGGAGGAGGGGACAGGGGGCGTATGGCTACACCTTC.